Below are 17 T cell receptor beta chains sequenced from a single sample in a study of T cells expressing NK-cell markers. Reanalyzing the 5' RACE reads, TCRdb keeps one entry per CDR3 protein, without DNA. This sample's table has around 380,000 distinct CDR3 sequences. Sequencing was performed on blood T cells: a sorted CD56 or NKG2C T cell subset, CD4+ or CD8+ T cells, or bulk PBMC T cells (not recorded which). The receptors here all came from a woman between 50 and 59 years old in good health.

The J gene is TRBJ1-3, the V gene TRBV7-9; the D gene TCRdb calls, TRBD1, cannot be checked with no DNA. The germline V gene encodes CDR1 SEHNR and CDR2 FQNEAQ (reference sequence). CDR3 length: 17 amino acids. Here the CDR3 reads CASSLLRGGSSGNTIYF. The full variable domain, with the rest looked up from reference TRBV7-9 and TRBJ1-3, is DTGVSQNPRHKITKRGQNVTFRCDPISEHNRLYWYRQTLGQGPEFLTYFQNEAQLEKSRLLSDRFSAERPKGSFSTLEIQRTEQGDSAMYLCASSLLRGGSSGNTIYFGEGSWLTVV.

The chain carries TRBV11-2 and TRBJ1-2. Germline assignment: CDR1 SGHAT and CDR2 FQNNGV. There are 11 residues in the CDR3. CDR3: CASSLGPESTF. The complete variable domain, with remaining parts taken from reference TRBV11-2 and TRBJ1-2, reads EAGVAQSPRYKIIEKRQSVAFWCNPISGHATLYWYQQILGQGPKLLIQFQNNGVVDDSQLPKDRFSAERLKGVDSTLKIQPAKLEDSAVYLCASSLGPESTFGSGTRLTVV.

The CDR3 here is CSAKLAETPMDTQYF. This chain connects TRBV20-1 to TRBJ2-3; the D call of TRBD2 rests on TCRdb alone, since no DNA is present to check it. Germline-derived CDR1 and CDR2 are DFQATT and SNEGSKA (reference sequence). CDR3 length: 15 amino acids.

This chain links TRBV20-1 with TRBJ2-7; TCRdb lists TRBD1, though no DNA is available to test this call. The V gene's germline CDR1 is DFQATT and CDR2 SNEGSKA (reference sequence). The CDR3 runs 15 residues. The CDR3 loop is CSASRPVGGFYEQYF.

V gene TRBV10-3 combines with J gene TRBJ2-3; TCRdb's assignment of TRBD1 cannot be checked, as there is no DNA. Germline CDR1 reads ENHRY; CDR2 reads SYGVKD. The CDR3 spans 15 residues. The CDR3 sequence: CAISGAHQVTDTQYF.

The chain combines TRBV24-1 with TRBJ2-1; TCRdb returns TRBD2, unconfirmable since there is no DNA. This CDR3 spans 17 amino acids. Germline loops: CDR1 KGHDR, CDR2 SFDVKD. The chain's CDR3 is CATSNLGAGISDNEQFF.

The chain employs TRBV15 and TRBJ1-2. CDR3 length: 12 residues. Germline-derived CDR1 and CDR2 are LNHNV and YYDKDF (reference sequence). The CDR3 region is CATSREVGGYTF.

The chain carries TRBV7-9 and TRBJ2-5; the D call from TCRdb, TRBD2, cannot be confirmed without DNA. Germline CDR1 is SEHNR and CDR2 is FQNEAQ (reference sequence). The CDR3 runs 17 residues. CDR3 sequence reads: CASSLYLAGVKMETQYF.

J is TRBJ2-3 and V is TRBV6-4; TCRdb picks TRBD1, but there is no DNA to check that call. CDR3 length: 13 residues. Germline V gene lookup returns CDR1 MRHNA and CDR2 SNTAGT. This CDR3 reads CASSEGEHDTQYF.

The J gene is TRBJ2-5, the V gene TRBV12-3 or TRBV12-4. The CDR3 covers 12 residues. CDR3: CASSFALETQYF.

This rearrangement joins TRBV5-1 to TRBJ2-1. The CDR3 is made up of 17 amino acids. CDR1 is SGHRS, CDR2 YFSETQ, per germline. The CDR3: CASSPAMGYRNYNEQFF.

The chain couples TRBV12-3 or TRBV12-4 to TRBJ1-2. This CDR3 region has 15 residues. The CDR3 sequence is CASSLVSGVHYGYTF.

The V and J genes are TRBV25-1 and TRBJ2-1; lacking DNA, the TRBD2 call made by TCRdb goes unchecked. This CDR3 comprises 15 residues. CDR1 and CDR2 from the germline V gene are MGHDK and SYGVNS. CDR3: CASSDRLGYYNEQFF.

CDR3 amino acids: CATEGIDTQYF. The genes are TRBV15 and TRBJ2-3; with no DNA, the TCRdb D assignment of TRBD1 cannot be verified. This CDR3 is built from 11 residues. The germline V gene has CDR1 LNHNV and CDR2 YYDKDF (reference sequence).

The chain couples TRBV5-1 to TRBJ2-3; as DNA is missing, the TRBD1 call by TCRdb cannot be tested. Germline values: CDR1 SGHRS, CDR2 YFSETQ. The CDR3 loop spans 14 amino acids. CDR3 loop: CASSPSTGPDTQYF.

The chain employs TRBV5-1 and TRBJ2-2; TCRdb names TRBD1, which stays unverified in the absence of DNA. Germline loops: CDR1 SGHRS, CDR2 YFSETQ. The CDR3 is 16 amino acids. Here the CDR3 reads CASSFEQGSYPGELFF. Variable domain in full (rest from reference TRBV5-1 and TRBJ2-2): KAGVTQTPRYLIKTRGQQVTLSCSPISGHRSVSWYQQTPGQGLQFLFEYFSETQRNKGNFPGRFSGRQFSNSRSEMNVSTLELGDSALYLCASSFEQGSYPGELFFGEGSRLTVL.

The chain joins TRBV20-1 to TRBJ2-1. Germline values: CDR1 DFQATT, CDR2 SNEGSKA (reference sequence). The CDR3 length is 15 residues. The CDR3 here is CSARNDHSSYNEQFF.